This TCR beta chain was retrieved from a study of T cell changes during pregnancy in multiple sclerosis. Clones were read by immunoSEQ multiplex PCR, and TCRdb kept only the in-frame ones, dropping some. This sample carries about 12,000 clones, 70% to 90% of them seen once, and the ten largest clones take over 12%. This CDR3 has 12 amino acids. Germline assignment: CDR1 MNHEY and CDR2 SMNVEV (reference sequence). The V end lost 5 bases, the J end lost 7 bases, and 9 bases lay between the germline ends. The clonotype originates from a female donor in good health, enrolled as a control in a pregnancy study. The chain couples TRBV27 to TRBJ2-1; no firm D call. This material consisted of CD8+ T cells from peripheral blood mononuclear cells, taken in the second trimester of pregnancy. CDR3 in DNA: TGTGCCAGCAGTGACACCTGGAATGAGCAGTTCTTC. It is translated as CASSDTWNEQFF.